The 32 T cell receptor beta chains presented below share a single source sample, sequenced in a study of cytomegalovirus exposure and HLA in healthy donors. The PCR had 60 Vbeta and 13 Jbeta primers. Repertoires were generated with immunoSEQ multiplex PCR, while TCRdb's copy carries only in-frame clones and drops some. The sample has 150,000 to 200,000 clones, about 75% seen once; the top ten hold 4.9%. Sequences were obtained from PBMCs. These receptors all come from a male donor in good health and CMV-seronegative.

The chain couples TRBV7-3 to TRBJ1-5, with D hard to call. This CDR3 spans 12 amino acids. Looked up from germline, CDR1 is SGHTA and CDR2 is FQGTGA. V was trimmed by 3 bases and J by 5 bases, leaving 5 bases between them. CDR3 protein: CASSFLHQPQHF. In DNA, the CDR3 is TGTGCCAGCAGCTTCCTTCATCAGCCCCAGCATTTT.

This clone came up a few times. V and J are TRBV28 and TRBJ2-1; perhaps TRBD2 as D (6 bases). CDR1 is MDHEN and CDR2 is SYDVKM in the germline V gene. The ends were cut back, 7 bases at V and 10 bases at J, with 23 bases in the middle. The CDR3 covers 15 residues. CDR3 DNA: TGTGCCAGCACCCGCGGGATTTGGCGGGAAGGAGAGCAGTTCTTC. Translated, it gives CASTRGIWREGEQFF.

Comment on this clone: Other DNA variants within this sample encode the same CDR3. The chain joins TRBV9 to TRBJ2-7, with a tentative D call TRBD1 (6 bases). The V and J ends lost 3 bases and 4 bases respectively, with 14 bases between them. This CDR3 has 14 amino acids. Germline values: CDR1 SGDLS, CDR2 YYNGEE. Here the CDR3 DNA reads TGTGCCAGCAGCGGTAGGGGGAGTGGGTACGAGCAGTACTTC. Translating it yields CASSGRGSGYEQYF.

The chain joins TRBV11-2 to TRBJ2-3; 8 positions match TRBD1. Germline V gene sequence: CDR1 SGHAT, CDR2 FQNNGV. V trimming: 4 bases; J trimming: 0 bases; junction bases outside the gene matches: 3. The CDR3 has 15 amino acids. The CDR3 nucleotides read TGTGCCAGCAGCTGGAGACAGGGGAGCACAGATACGCAGTATTTT. Its translation: CASSWRQGSTDTQYF.

This rearrangement joins TRBV5-1 to TRBJ2-2, with 10 bases fitting TRBD1. This CDR3 is built from 16 residues. J lost 5 bases, V lost 3 bases, and 7 bases had no gene match. Germline CDR1 SGHRS, CDR2 YFSETQ. The CDR3 DNA reads TGCGCCAGCAGCTCCGGGACAGGGGTAAAGACCGGGGAGCTGTTTTTT. This codes for CASSSGTGVKTGELFF.

V usage is TRBV7-9 and J usage is TRBJ2-3; perhaps TRBD2 as D (6 bases). Germline V gene sequence: CDR1 SEHNR, CDR2 FQNEAQ (reference sequence). Trimming took off 1 base at V and 5 bases at J, with 7 bases between the two ends. The CDR3 is 13 amino acids. DNA of the CDR3: TGTGCCAGCAGCTTAGGTAGCGGAGATACGCAGTATTTT. This gives the protein CASSLGSGDTQYF. Full variable domain (outside the CDR3, taken from reference TRBV7-9 and TRBJ2-3): DTGVSQNPRHKITKRGQNVTFRCDPISEHNRLYWYRQTLGQGPEFLTYFQNEAQLEKSRLLSDRFSAERPKGSFSTLEIQRTEQGDSAMYLCASSLGSGDTQYFGPGTRLTVL.

This clone was seen just once. The genes are TRBV6-1 and TRBJ2-7, with a tentative D call TRBD1 (6 bases). The germline CDR1 and CDR2 sequences are MNHNS and SASEGT. CDR3 length equals 13 residues. The V end was cut by 5 bases, the J end by 4 bases, with 12 bases between. The CDR3 sequence: CASSWGRGYEQYF. The CDR3 coding sequence is TGTGCCAGCAGTTGGGGCAGGGGATACGAGCAGTACTTC.

This chain uses TRBV11-2 with TRBJ1-2; tentative D call: TRBD1 (5 bases). Germline CDR1 and CDR2: SGHAT and FQNNGV. The ends were cut back, 5 bases at V and 8 bases at J, with 18 bases in the middle. The CDR3 loop spans 14 amino acids. CDR3 region: CASSPEYRTLGYTF. In DNA, the CDR3 is TGTGCCAGCAGCCCAGAATACAGGACATTAGGCTACACCTTC.

The chain has TRBV9 and TRBJ2-2; TRBD1 agrees at 7 bases. CDR3 length: 14 residues. From germline, CDR1 is SGDLS and CDR2 YYNGEE. After removal of 4 bases from V and 5 bases from J, the junction contained 5 bases not matched to a gene. The CDR3 DNA reads TGTGCCAGCAGCACAGGGGCCAAGACCGGGGAGCTGTTTTTT. This translates into CASSTGAKTGELFF. The full variable domain, completed using reference TRBV9 and TRBJ2-2, is DSGVTQTPKHLITATGQRVTLRCSPRSGDLSVYWYQQSLDQGLQFLIQYYNGEERAKGNILERFSAQQFPDLHSELNLSSLELGDSALYFCASSTGAKTGELFFGEGSRLTVL.

The V call is TRBV5-6, the J call TRBJ2-3; 7 nucleotides agree with TRBD2. This CDR3 is built from 12 residues. CDR1 is SGHDT and CDR2 is YYEEEE in the germline V gene. With 3 bases clipped from V and 7 bases from J, the junction kept 2 bases outside the gene matches. The CDR3 sequence: CASSWGGNTQYF. The CDR3 DNA is TGTGCCAGCAGCTGGGGGGGAAATACGCAGTATTTT.

The chain carries TRBV6-1 and TRBJ1-2; TRBD1 might be the D (5 bases). The CDR3 runs to 12 residues. Germline CDR1 is MNHNS and CDR2 is SASEGT. V was shortened by 4 bases and J by 3 bases, with 6 bases between the two germline ends. The CDR3 coding sequence is TGTGCCAGCAGTGGACAGTACTATGGCTACACCTTC. It codes for CASSGQYYGYTF.

This chain connects TRBV19 to TRBJ1-2; 7 bases match TRBD1. V shed 7 bases, J shed 4 bases, and the junction held 3 bases outside the gene matches. CDR1 is LNHDA, CDR2 SQIVND, per germline (reference sequence). The CDR3 runs 12 residues. The CDR3 sequence: CASTTGVYGYTF. Written as DNA, the CDR3 is TGTGCCAGTACCACAGGGGTCTATGGCTACACCTTC.

The chain links TRBV5-1 to TRBJ1-1; D gene uncertain. V was cut by 6 bases and J by 3 bases, with 12 bases left in between. The CDR3 runs to 13 residues. Germline values: CDR1 SGHRS, CDR2 YFSETQ. The CDR3 spells CASTFGADTEAFF. The DNA for the CDR3 is TGCGCCAGCACCTTCGGCGCGGACACTGAAGCTTTCTTT. The entire variable domain, with the rest obtained from reference TRBV5-1 and TRBJ1-1, is as follows: KAGVTQTPRYLIKTRGQQVTLSCSPISGHRSVSWYQQTPGQGLQFLFEYFSETQRNKGNFPGRFSGRQFSNSRSEMNVSTLELGDSALYLCASTFGADTEAFFGQGTRLTVV.

The chain links TRBV7-2 to TRBJ2-6; possibly TRBD1 for D (5 bases). V lost 2 bases to trimming and J lost 5 bases, with 10 bases between them. The CDR3 totals 15 residues. Germline CDR1 SGHTA, CDR2 FQGNSA. CDR3 coding DNA: TGTGCCAGCAGCTTATTCCAGGGAAGGGCCAACGTCCTGACTTTC. This translates into CASSLFQGRANVLTF.

This clone came up a few times. The V gene is TRBV6-1, the J gene TRBJ2-5; the D is unclear. Near its end, the DNA agrees better with TRBJ2-7, so the J call may be wrong. This CDR3 is 12 amino acids long. CDR1 and CDR2 from the germline V gene are MNHNS and SASEGT. The CDR3 bases are TGTGCCAGCACCGTGTCCGGGTACGAGCAGTACTTC. It codes for CASTVSGYEQYF.

The chain is built from TRBV5-5 and TRBJ2-3; the D gene is possibly TRBD1 (5 bases). Germline CDR1 is SGHKS and CDR2 is YYEKEE (reference sequence). Trimming took off 7 bases at V and 2 bases at J, with 14 bases between the two ends. The CDR3 is made up of 14 amino acids. The CDR3 protein is CASGPGSNTDTQYF. CDR3 DNA: TGTGCCAGCGGCCCAGGGTCAAACACAGATACGCAGTATTTT. The full variable domain, in which reference TRBV5-5 and TRBJ2-3 provide the parts outside the CDR3, is DAGVTQSPTHLIKTRGQQVTLRCSPISGHKSVSWYQQVLGQGPQFIFQYYEKEERGRGNFPDRFSARQFPNYSSELNVNALLLGDSALYLCASGPGSNTDTQYFGPGTRLTVL.

The CDR3 spells CASSRAGRSEQYF. CDR3 in DNA: TGTGCCAGCAGCAGGGCAGGGCGATCCGAGCAGTACTTC. V usage is TRBV7-2 and J usage is TRBJ2-7; a possible D gene is TRBD1 (5 bases). CDR1 and CDR2 (germline): SGHTA, FQGNSA. V was shortened by 5 bases and J by 6 bases, with 14 bases between the two germline ends. The CDR3 loop spans 13 amino acids.

About this clone: Sequence at one end of the junction differs from germline and may be a read error. The genes are TRBV11-2 and TRBJ2-2, with TRBD2 matching 9 bases. Germline assignment: CDR1 SGHAT and CDR2 FQNNGV. The CDR3 is 14 amino acids. CDR3 amino acids: CTSSGGLPTGELFF. The CDR3 region has the DNA TGTACCAGCAGCGGGGGGTTACCCACCGGGGAGCTGTTTTTT.

The V call is TRBV6-1, the J call TRBJ1-1, with 10 bases fitting TRBD1. CDR1 MNHNS and CDR2 SASEGT come from the germline V gene. The CDR3 is 15 residues long. V shed 6 bases, J shed 5 bases, and the junction held 9 bases outside the gene matches. The DNA for the CDR3 is TGTGCCAGCAGCGCCGAGACAGGGGGCGATACTGAAGCTTTCTTT. This encodes CASSAETGGDTEAFF.

This clone was observed a handful of times. The gene calls are TRBV6-4 and TRBJ1-3; TRBD1 might be the D (5 bases). There are 17 residues in the CDR3. The V end lost 9 bases, the J end lost 0 bases, and 21 bases lay between the germline ends. Germline V lookup: CDR1 MRHNA, CDR2 SNTAGT. The CDR3 region is CARVGGDTGSSGNTIYF. The CDR3 region has the DNA TGTGCCAGAGTGGGGGGAGATACAGGCAGCTCTGGAAACACCATATATTTT.

Here the CDR3 reads CASSEQGWDSPLHF. Written as DNA, the CDR3 is TGTGCCAGCAGCGAACAGGGTTGGGATTCACCCCTCCACTTT. The rearrangement joins TRBV9 to TRBJ1-6; perhaps TRBD1 as D (6 bases). The CDR3 loop spans 14 amino acids. From germline, CDR1 is SGDLS and CDR2 YYNGEE. Trimming took 3 bases from V and 8 from J, leaving 12 bases between them.

The chain links TRBV5-1 to TRBJ2-5, with D possibly TRBD2 on 5 matching bases. CDR3 size: 13 residues. Per germline, CDR1 SGHRS and CDR2 YFSETQ. Trimming stripped 5 bases from V and 2 bases from J, with 10 bases between. Written as DNA, the CDR3 is TGCGCCAGCAGGGGAGCAGCGCAAGAGACCCAGTACTTC. Translated, it gives CASRGAAQETQYF.

The chain has TRBV2 and TRBJ1-1; D gene ambiguous. V dropped 6 bases and J dropped 1 base, with 6 bases sitting between them. Germline CDR1 and CDR2: SNHLY and FYNNEI. The CDR3 extends over 12 amino acids. CDR3 residues: CASRSSNTEAFF. Here the CDR3 DNA reads TGTGCCAGCAGATCTTCGAACACTGAAGCTTTCTTT.

This chain uses TRBV4-1 with TRBJ2-1, with D perhaps matching TRBD2 (6 bases). The CDR3 extends over 13 amino acids. Trimming took off 4 bases at V and 10 bases at J, with 14 bases between the two ends. Per the germline V gene, CDR1 is MGHRA and CDR2 is YSYEKL. Here the CDR3 DNA reads TGCGCCAGCAGCCTACAGACTAGTTGGGAGCAGTTCTTC. Its translation is CASSLQTSWEQFF.

The genes are TRBV25-1 and TRBJ2-3; D unresolved. Trimming stripped 3 bases from V and 2 bases from J, with 12 bases between. CDR1 is MGHDK, CDR2 SYGVNS, per germline. The CDR3 loop spans 15 amino acids. The CDR3 spells CASSDFGGYTDTQYF. CDR3 DNA: TGTGCCAGCAGTGATTTTGGCGGATACACAGATACGCAGTATTTT.

The chain couples TRBV5-1 to TRBJ2-7; a weak D match, TRBD2 (6 bases). CDR3 size: 15 residues. Per the germline V gene, CDR1 is SGHRS and CDR2 is YFSETQ. Between the trimmed V and J ends, which lost 0 bases and 2 bases, there was a span of 12 bases. The CDR3 spells CASSLAMGGTYEQYF. The CDR3 nucleotides read TGCGCCAGCAGCTTGGCCATGGGGGGAACCTACGAGCAGTACTTC.

J is TRBJ1-1 and V is TRBV7-6; a weak D match, TRBD1 (5 bases). V was trimmed by 5 bases and J by 0 bases, leaving 13 bases between them. The CDR3 is 15 residues long. Germline V lookup: CDR1 SGHVS, CDR2 FNYEAQ. In DNA form, the CDR3 reads TGTGCCAGCAGCCCCGGGGGGAACATGAACACTGAAGCTTTCTTT. Translating gives CASSPGGNMNTEAFF. The full variable domain, with the rest looked up from reference TRBV7-6 and TRBJ1-1, is GAGVSQSPRYKVTKRGQDVALRCDPISGHVSLYWYRQALGQGPEFLTYFNYEAQQDKSGLPNDRFSAERPEGSISTLTIQRTEQRDSAMYRCASSPGGNMNTEAFFGQGTRLTVV.

Concerning this clone itself: This sample includes further DNA sequences coding for the same CDR3. The chain joins TRBV2 to TRBJ1-2; D is unclear. The CDR3 length is 13 residues. Germline values: CDR1 SNHLY, CDR2 FYNNEI. Trimming stripped 2 bases from V and 4 bases from J, with 8 bases between. The CDR3 here is CASSERQVYGYTF. CDR3 nucleotide sequence: TGTGCCAGCAGTGAACGGCAGGTCTATGGCTACACCTTC. The variable domain in full, with the rest retrieved from reference TRBV2 and TRBJ1-2, is EPEVTQTPSHQVTQMGQEVILRCVPISNHLYFYWYRQILGQKVEFLVSFYNNEISEKSEIFDDQFSVERPDGSNFTLKIRSTKLEDSAMYFCASSERQVYGYTFGSGTRLTVV.

This rearrangement joins TRBV5-1 to TRBJ2-3; 11 bases match TRBD2. The CDR3 is 17 amino acids. Per germline, CDR1 SGHRS and CDR2 YFSETQ. Trimming cost V 0 bases and J 0 bases; bases outside gene matches: 3. The CDR3 spells CASSLATSGESTDTQYF. The CDR3 bases are TGCGCCAGCAGCTTGGCGACTAGCGGGGAGAGCACAGATACGCAGTATTTT.

The chain uses TRBV2 and TRBJ2-3; TRBD2 is a possible D gene (5 bases). V lost 3 bases, J lost 0 bases, and 13 bases lay in between. The CDR3 loop spans 16 amino acids. Germline V gives CDR1 SNHLY, CDR2 FYNNEI. This CDR3 is CASSDPSRPSTDTQYF. The CDR3 nucleotides are TGTGCCAGCAGTGATCCTAGCCGCCCTAGCACAGATACGCAGTATTTT.

The chain links TRBV7-9 to TRBJ1-2; 12 nucleotides line up with TRBD1. The CDR3 is made up of 18 amino acids. With 5 bases clipped from V and 3 bases from J, the junction kept 13 bases outside the gene matches. Germline values: CDR1 SEHNR, CDR2 FQNEAQ (reference sequence). CDR3 loop: CASSISGTGGVKYYGYTF. CDR3 in DNA: TGTGCCAGCAGCATATCCGGGACAGGGGGCGTTAAGTACTATGGCTACACCTTC. The full variable domain, completed using reference TRBV7-9 and TRBJ1-2, is DTGVSQNPRHKITKRGQNVTFRCDPISEHNRLYWYRQTLGQGPEFLTYFQNEAQLEKSRLLSDRFSAERPKGSFSTLEIQRTEQGDSAMYLCASSISGTGGVKYYGYTFGSGTRLTVV.

This clone was detected only a few times. Distinct nucleotide sequences in the sample also encode this CDR3. The chain employs TRBV5-1 and TRBJ1-1; tentatively, D is TRBD1 (6 bases). V was trimmed by 1 base and J by 0 bases, leaving 7 bases between them. The CDR3 consists of 14 residues. Per germline, CDR1 SGHRS and CDR2 YFSETQ. CDR3: CASSLTGLNTEAFF. CDR3 coding DNA: TGCGCCAGCAGCTTGACAGGGCTGAACACTGAAGCTTTCTTT.